Following are 12 T cell receptor beta chains from one sample sequenced in a study of T cell responses to AZD1222 COVID-19 vaccine. Repertoires were generated with immunoSEQ multiplex PCR, while TCRdb's copy carries only in-frame clones and drops some. The sample shows tens of thousands of clones, 85% to 90% of them seen only once. This material consisted of peripheral blood, taken on day 0 of AZD1222 vaccination. The receptors were gathered from an adult in good health.

CDR3 nucleotides: TGTGCCAGTAGCCATGCGGTCGGCTACACCTTC. This encodes CASSHAVGYTF. The chain couples TRBV19 to TRBJ1-2; D is uncertain. The length of the CDR3 is 11 residues. CDR1 and CDR2 from the germline V gene are LNHDA and SQIVND (reference sequence). V was shortened by 6 bases and J by 8 bases, with 10 bases between the two germline ends.

The V gene is TRBV6-5, the J gene TRBJ2-4, with D hard to call. CDR1 and CDR2 (germline): MNHEY, SVGAGI. V lost 8 bases and J lost 0, with 11 bases in between. The CDR3 is 14 amino acids. CDR3 in DNA: TGTGCCAGCCTTTGGAGAGGAGCCAAAAACATTCAGTACTTC. Residues: CASLWRGAKNIQYF.

V and J are TRBV6-5 and TRBJ1-1; D call uncertain. This CDR3 region has 14 residues. Trimming took 8 bases from V and 4 from J, leaving 17 bases between them. Per the germline V gene, CDR1 is MNHEY and CDR2 is SVGAGI. CDR3 protein: CASCTDLEGTEAFF. As DNA, the CDR3 is TGTGCCAGCTGCACGGATTTGGAGGGCACTGAAGCTTTCTTT.

The rearrangement joins TRBV24-1 to TRBJ2-1; perhaps TRBD1 as D (5 bases). V lost 6 bases and J lost 2, with 10 bases in between. CDR1 is KGHDR and CDR2 is SFDVKD in the germline V gene. This CDR3 region has 14 residues. CDR3 loop: CATSRTSPYNEQFF. The CDR3 DNA reads as TGTGCCACCAGTCGGACAAGCCCCTACAATGAGCAGTTCTTC.

This sequence joins TRBV7-2 and TRBJ1-1, with D tentatively TRBD1 (6 bases). Trimming left V 1 base short and J 10 bases short, with 10 bases between. CDR1 is SGHTA, CDR2 FQGNSA, per germline. The CDR3 is 12 residues long. The CDR3 coding sequence is TGTGCCAGCAGCTTAGAACAGGGTAGAGCTTTCTTT. Residues: CASSLEQGRAFF.

This chain joins TRBV23-1 and TRBJ1-2, with D perhaps TRBD1 (5 bases). TRBV23-1 is an ORF; its function is uncertain. Trimming pared 6 bases from V and 2 bases from J, leaving 19 bases between. The CDR3 is made up of 16 amino acids. CDR3 sequence (DNA): TGCGCCAGCAGCCCACCTGATGCCGGACACAACTATGGCTACACCTTC. Translating it yields CASSPPDAGHNYGYTF.

The chain carries TRBV10-1 and TRBJ2-1; TRBD2 aligns across 14 bases. The germline V gene encodes CDR1 WNHNN and CDR2 SYGVQD (reference sequence). The CDR3 covers 16 residues. The J segment lost 12 bases and the V segment lost 2 bases, leaving 9 bases of the junction unmatched. DNA for the CDR3: TGCGCCAGCAGTGAGCGGGCGACTAGCGGGAGGGCCAGGCAGTTCTTC. Amino acid sequence: CASSERATSGRARQFF.

The rearrangement joins TRBV5-5 to TRBJ1-5; D might be TRBD1 (5 bases). This CDR3 has 17 residues. Germline-derived CDR1 and CDR2 are SGHKS and YYEKEE (reference sequence). V was clipped by 1 base and J by 1 base, with 15 bases between them. Here the CDR3 DNA reads TGTGCCAGCAGCTTGAGGTCCGGGGCCTTAAGCAATCAGCCCCAGCATTTT. Protein sequence: CASSLRSGALSNQPQHF.

V usage is TRBV6-5 and J usage is TRBJ1-1; D is unresolved. CDR3 size: 15 residues. V was trimmed by 8 bases and J by 0 bases, leaving 16 bases between them. Germline V gene lookup returns CDR1 MNHEY and CDR2 SVGAGI. The CDR3 coding sequence is TGTGCCAGCGAGGCCCGGACGGCGTTGAACACTGAAGCTTTCTTT. Its translation: CASEARTALNTEAFF.

J is TRBJ2-1 and V is TRBV2; D is perhaps TRBD1 (6 bases). The CDR3 has 15 amino acids. V was pared by 6 bases and J by 4 bases, with 16 bases between. Germline CDR1 is SNHLY and CDR2 is FYNNEI. CDR3 amino acids: CASSEQGGIYNEQFF. CDR3 bases: TGTGCCAGCAGCGAACAGGGTGGGATTTACAATGAGCAGTTCTTC.

This chain links TRBV2 with TRBJ2-3; 9 bases are shared with TRBD2. Germline trimming cut 6 bases from V and 7 bases from J; bases unmatched to any gene: 14. This CDR3 is 16 amino acids long. The germline gives CDR1 SNHLY, CDR2 FYNNEI. The DNA of the CDR3 is TGTGCCAGCAGCCCCACTAGCGGGTGGGCACCGAATACGCAGTATTTT. Protein product: CASSPTSGWAPNTQYF.

Turning to this clone: Relative to the germline gene, one junction end is altered; a read error may explain this. The genes are TRBV29-1 and TRBJ2-7, with no clear D. The CDR3 consists of 13 residues. Germline V gene sequence: CDR1 SQVTM, CDR2 ANQGSEA. The CDR3 is CSVEGYGLYEQYF. The CDR3 DNA reads as TGCAGCGTCGAAGGGTATGGGCTCTACGAGCAGTACTTC.